This T cell receptor (beta chain) was sequenced in a study of T cell responses to AZD1222 COVID-19 vaccine. This clone is medium-sized. The CDR3 runs 13 residues. V was pared by 4 bases and J by 0 bases, with 4 bases between. The germline V gene has CDR1 SGHTA and CDR2 FQGNSA. The table came from immunoSEQ multiplex PCR; TCRdb's copy has only in-frame clones and leaves some out. The sample holds 180,000 or so clones, about 92% seen once. This chain connects TRBV7-2 to TRBJ1-5; D ambiguous. The sequence came from an adult who received the AZD1222 COVID-19 vaccine. Sequenced here: peripheral blood, sampled 28 days after the second AZD1222 dose. The CDR3 loop reads CASSWNSNQPQHF. CDR3 bases: TGTGCCAGCAGCTGGAATAGCAATCAGCCCCAGCATTTT. The entire variable domain, with the rest obtained from reference TRBV7-2 and TRBJ1-5, is as follows: GAGVSQSPSNKVTEKGKDVELRCDPISGHTALYWYRQSLGQGLEFLIYFQGNSAPDKSGLPSDRFSAERTGGSVSTLTIQRTQQEDSAVYLCASSWNSNQPQHFGDGTRLSIL.